Listed below are T cell receptor beta chains from one sample, sequenced in a study of vaccination and CD4 T cells after COVID-19. What these receptors recognize is not known. From the PCR reads, TCRdb called clonotypes with MiXCR, one entry per CDR3 protein. Counted here are 15,000 to 20,000 distinct CDR3 sequences, roughly 60% occurring once; the ten biggest clones make up approximately 10%. The sample was CD4+ T cells from blood, cultured in vitro. The receptors here all came from a human donor who had recovered from COVID-19. The conserved cysteine and the conserved F or W are not part of the CDR3 here. The D gene is left open where the match is weak. Size tells how often a clone was seen (once, few, many) or the class of an expanded clone, and some rows leave it out.

.,.,TRBV5-1,ASSARGNTGELF
.,TRBD1,TRBV6-2/TRBV6-3,ASAGTTGSITNQPQH
few,TRBD1,TRBV20-1,SARGTGGVGFYEQY
.,TRBD2,TRBV6-1,ASSEWIWGLGYEQY
few,.,TRBV27,ASSRGVFQETQY
few,.,TRBV7-2,ASSPGVWNYEQY
.,.,TRBV11-2,ASSLEAEGQPWETQY
.,.,TRBV7-3,ASSLGGIDHEQY
.,.,TRBV7-2,ASSLAGSGWEQY
.,.,TRBV19,ASSTPGLGLRRYEQF
few,TRBD2,TRBV5-4,ASSLAAGGGETQY
.,.,TRBV7-3,ASSLVRSGDTEAF
.,TRBD2,TRBV20-1,SAKEAGGYQETQY
.,.,TRBV7-2,ASSLGAGGTEAF
few,TRBD1,TRBV6-5,ASSYQSPQQGYGYT
.,.,TRBV20-1,SAREPLLGSPLH
few,TRBD1,TRBV6-5,ASSYGQGGSTEAF
.,TRBD2,TRBV6-5,ASSYGGDTAQY
.,TRBD1,TRBV5-4,ASRRDRTTEAF
few,.,TRBV20-1,SAISVEGTKSQQY